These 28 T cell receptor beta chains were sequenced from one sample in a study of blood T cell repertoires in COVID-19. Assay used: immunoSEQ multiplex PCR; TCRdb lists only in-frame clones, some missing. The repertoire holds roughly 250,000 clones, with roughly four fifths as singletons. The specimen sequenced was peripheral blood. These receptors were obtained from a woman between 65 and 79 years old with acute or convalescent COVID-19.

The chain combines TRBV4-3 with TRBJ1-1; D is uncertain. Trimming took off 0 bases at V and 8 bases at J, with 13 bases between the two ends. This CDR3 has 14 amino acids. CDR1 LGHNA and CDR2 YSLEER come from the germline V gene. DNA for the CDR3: TGCGCCAGCAGCCAAGATATCAACACATACGAAGCTTTCTTT. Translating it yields CASSQDINTYEAFF.

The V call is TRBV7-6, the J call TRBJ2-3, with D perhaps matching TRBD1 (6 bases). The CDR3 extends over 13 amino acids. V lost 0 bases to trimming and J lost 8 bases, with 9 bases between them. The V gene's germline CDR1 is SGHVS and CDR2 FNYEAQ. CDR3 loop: CASSLAGASTQYF. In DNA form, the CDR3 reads TGTGCCAGCAGCTTAGCGGGGGCAAGTACGCAGTATTTT.

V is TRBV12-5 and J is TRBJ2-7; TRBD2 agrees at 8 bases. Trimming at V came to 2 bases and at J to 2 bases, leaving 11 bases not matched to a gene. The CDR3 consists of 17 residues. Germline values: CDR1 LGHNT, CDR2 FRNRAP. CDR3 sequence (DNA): TGTGCTAGTGGTTTGTCCACCACTAGCGGTGCCACCTACGAGCAGTACTTC. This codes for CASGLSTTSGATYEQYF.

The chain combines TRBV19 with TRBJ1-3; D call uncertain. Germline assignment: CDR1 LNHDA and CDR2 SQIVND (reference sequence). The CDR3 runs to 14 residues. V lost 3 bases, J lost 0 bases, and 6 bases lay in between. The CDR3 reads CASSIDYSGNTIYF. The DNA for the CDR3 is TGTGCCAGTAGTATCGACTACTCTGGAAACACCATATATTTT. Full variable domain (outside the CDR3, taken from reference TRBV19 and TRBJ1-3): DGGITQSPKYLFRKEGQNVTLSCEQNLNHDAMYWYRQDPGQGLRLIYYSQIVNDFQKGDIAEGYSVSREKKESFPLTVTSAQKNPTAFYLCASSIDYSGNTIYFGEGSWLTVV.

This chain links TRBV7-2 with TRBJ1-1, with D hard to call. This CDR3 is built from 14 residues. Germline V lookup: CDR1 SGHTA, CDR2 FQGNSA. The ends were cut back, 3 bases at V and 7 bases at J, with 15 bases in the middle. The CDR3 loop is CASSFGGRSGEAFF. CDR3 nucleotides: TGTGCCAGCAGCTTCGGCGGTAGGTCGGGTGAAGCTTTCTTT.

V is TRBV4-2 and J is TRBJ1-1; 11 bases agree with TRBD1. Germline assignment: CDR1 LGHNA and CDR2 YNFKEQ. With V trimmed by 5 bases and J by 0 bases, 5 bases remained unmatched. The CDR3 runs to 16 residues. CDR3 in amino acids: CASSRTGGLMNTEAFF. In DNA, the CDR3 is TGTGCCAGCAGCAGGACAGGGGGCCTGATGAACACTGAAGCTTTCTTT.

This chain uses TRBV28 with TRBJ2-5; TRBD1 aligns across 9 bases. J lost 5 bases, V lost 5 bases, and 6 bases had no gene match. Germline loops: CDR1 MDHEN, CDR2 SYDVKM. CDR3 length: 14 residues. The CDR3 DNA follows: TGTGCCAGCAGTCCGGACAGGGGATTGGAGACCCAGTACTTC. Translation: CASSPDRGLETQYF.

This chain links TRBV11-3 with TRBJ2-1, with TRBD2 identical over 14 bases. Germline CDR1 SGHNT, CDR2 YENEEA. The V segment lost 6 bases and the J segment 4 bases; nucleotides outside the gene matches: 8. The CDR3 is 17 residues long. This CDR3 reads CASSWTSGGTRYNEQFF. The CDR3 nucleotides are TGTGCCAGCAGTTGGACTAGCGGGGGGACTCGATACAATGAGCAGTTCTTC.

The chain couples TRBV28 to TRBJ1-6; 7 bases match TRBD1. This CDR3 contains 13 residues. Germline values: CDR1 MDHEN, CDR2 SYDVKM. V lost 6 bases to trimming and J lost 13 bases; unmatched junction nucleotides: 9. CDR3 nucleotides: TGTGCCAGCAGCCAAACAACAGGGGCCCCCCTCCACTTT. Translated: CASSQTTGAPLHF. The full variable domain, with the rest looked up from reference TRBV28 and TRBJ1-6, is DVKVTQSSRYLVKRTGEKVFLECVQDMDHENMFWYRQDPGLGLRLIYFSYDVKMKEKGDIPEGYSVSREKKERFSLILESASTNQTSMYLCASSQTTGAPLHFGNGTRLTVT.

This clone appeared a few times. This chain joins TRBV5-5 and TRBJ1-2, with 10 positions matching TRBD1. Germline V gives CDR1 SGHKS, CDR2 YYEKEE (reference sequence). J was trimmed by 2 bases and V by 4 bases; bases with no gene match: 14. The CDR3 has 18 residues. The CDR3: CASSLFAGQGIPNYGYTF. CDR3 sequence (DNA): TGTGCCAGCAGCCTTTTCGCGGGACAGGGGATTCCGAACTATGGCTACACCTTC.

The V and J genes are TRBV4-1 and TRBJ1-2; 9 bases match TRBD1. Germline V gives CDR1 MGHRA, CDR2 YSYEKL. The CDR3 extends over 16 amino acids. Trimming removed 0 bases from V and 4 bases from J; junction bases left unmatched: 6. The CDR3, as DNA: TGCGCCAGCAGCCAAGAAAAGGACAGGGGATCCTATGGCTACACCTTC. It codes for CASSQEKDRGSYGYTF.

The CDR3, as DNA: TGTGCCAGCAGCTTGTTTAGTTACAGGGAAGGAGGCTACACCTTC. This codes for CASSLFSYREGGYTF. The chain is built from TRBV5-8 and TRBJ1-2, with a possible D match to TRBD1 (6 bases). Germline CDR1 SGHTS, CDR2 YDEGEE. Trimming removed 1 base at V and 8 bases at J, with 18 bases between. This CDR3 region has 15 residues.

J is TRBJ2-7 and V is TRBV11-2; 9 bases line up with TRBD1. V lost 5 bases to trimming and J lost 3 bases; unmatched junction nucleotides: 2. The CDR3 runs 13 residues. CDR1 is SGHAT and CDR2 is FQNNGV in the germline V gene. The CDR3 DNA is TGTGCCAGCAGCCCGGGACAGGGCTACGAGCAGTACTTC. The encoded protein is CASSPGQGYEQYF. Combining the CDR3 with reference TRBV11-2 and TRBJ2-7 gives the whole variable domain EAGVAQSPRYKIIEKRQSVAFWCNPISGHATLYWYQQILGQGPKLLIQFQNNGVVDDSQLPKDRFSAERLKGVDSTLKIQPAKLEDSAVYLCASSPGQGYEQYFGPGTRLTVT.

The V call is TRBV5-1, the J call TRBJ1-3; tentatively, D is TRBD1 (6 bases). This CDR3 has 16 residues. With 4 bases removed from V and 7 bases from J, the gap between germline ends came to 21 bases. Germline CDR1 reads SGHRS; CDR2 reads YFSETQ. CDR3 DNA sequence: TGCGCCAGCAGCCGAACGGGGGGCAGTGGTTCGAACACCATATATTTT. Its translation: CASSRTGGSGSNTIYF.

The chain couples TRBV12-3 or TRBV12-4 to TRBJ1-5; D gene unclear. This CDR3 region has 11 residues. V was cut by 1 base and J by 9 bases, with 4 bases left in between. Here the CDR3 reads CASSLGGPQHF. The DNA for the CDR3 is TGTGCCAGCAGTTTAGGAGGGCCCCAGCATTTT.

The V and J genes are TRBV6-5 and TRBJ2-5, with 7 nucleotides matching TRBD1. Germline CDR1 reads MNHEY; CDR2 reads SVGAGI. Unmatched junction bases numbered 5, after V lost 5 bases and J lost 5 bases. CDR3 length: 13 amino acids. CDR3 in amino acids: CASSRQGGETQYF. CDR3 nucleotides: TGTGCCAGCAGTCGACAGGGTGGGGAGACCCAGTACTTC.

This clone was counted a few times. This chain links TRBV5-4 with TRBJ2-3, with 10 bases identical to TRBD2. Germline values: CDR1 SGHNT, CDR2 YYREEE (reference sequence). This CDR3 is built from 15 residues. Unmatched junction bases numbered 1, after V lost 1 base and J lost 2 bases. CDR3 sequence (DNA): TGTGCCAGCAGCTTGACTAGCGGGGACACAGATACGCAGTATTTT. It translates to CASSLTSGDTDTQYF.

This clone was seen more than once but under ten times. CDR3 in amino acids: CASSYGPRRQGKDQETQYF. The CDR3, as DNA: TGTGCCAGCAGTTACGGTCCGAGAAGGCAGGGGAAAGACCAAGAGACCCAGTACTTC. The rearrangement uses TRBV6-2 or TRBV6-3 and TRBJ2-5; tentative D call: TRBD1 (6 bases). The ends were cut back, 2 bases at V and 0 bases at J, with 22 bases in the middle. This CDR3 is 19 amino acids long. Germline lookup yields CDR1 MNHEY and CDR2 SVGEGT.

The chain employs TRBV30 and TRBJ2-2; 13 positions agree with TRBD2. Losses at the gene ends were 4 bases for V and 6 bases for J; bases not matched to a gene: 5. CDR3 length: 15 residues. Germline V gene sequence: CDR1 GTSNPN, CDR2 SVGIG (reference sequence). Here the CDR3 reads CAWKVTSGGAGELFF. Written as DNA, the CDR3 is TGTGCCTGGAAAGTAACTAGCGGGGGGGCCGGGGAGCTGTTTTTT.

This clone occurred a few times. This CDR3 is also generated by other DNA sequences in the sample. CDR3 coding DNA: TGTGCCAGCAGTTTCGGACAGGCCACTGAAGCTTTCTTT. It encodes CASSFGQATEAFF. The rearrangement joins TRBV12-3 or TRBV12-4 to TRBJ1-1; 7 nucleotides agree with TRBD1. V was pared by 3 bases and J by 4 bases, with 2 bases of the junction left unmatched. CDR3 size: 13 residues.

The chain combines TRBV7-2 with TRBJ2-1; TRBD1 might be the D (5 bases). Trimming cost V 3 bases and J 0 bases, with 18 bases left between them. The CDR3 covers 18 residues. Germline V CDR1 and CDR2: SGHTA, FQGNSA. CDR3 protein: CASSLSGSVFSSYNEQFF. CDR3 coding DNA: TGTGCCAGCAGCTTGTCAGGGTCGGTCTTTAGCTCCTACAATGAGCAGTTCTTC.

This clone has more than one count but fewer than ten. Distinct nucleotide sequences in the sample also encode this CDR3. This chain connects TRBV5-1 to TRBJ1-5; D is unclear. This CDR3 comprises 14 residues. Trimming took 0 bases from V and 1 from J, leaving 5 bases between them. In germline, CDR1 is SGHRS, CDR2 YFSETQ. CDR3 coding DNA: TGCGCCAGCAGCTTGGGGCAGAGCAATCAGCCCCAGCATTTT. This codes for CASSLGQSNQPQHF.

DNA for the CDR3: TGTGCCAGTAGAGGGTGGACAGATACGCAGTATTTT. This gives the protein CASRGWTDTQYF. This chain joins TRBV9 and TRBJ2-3; TRBD2 might be the D (5 bases). The CDR3 sequence is 12 residues long. Trimming took 8 bases from V and 3 from J, leaving 10 bases between them. Germline lookup yields CDR1 SGDLS and CDR2 YYNGEE.

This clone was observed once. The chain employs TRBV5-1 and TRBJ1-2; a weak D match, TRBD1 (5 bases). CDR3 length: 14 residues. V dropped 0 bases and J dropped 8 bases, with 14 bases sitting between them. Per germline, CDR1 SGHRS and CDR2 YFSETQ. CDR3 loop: CASSLGLGGRGYTF. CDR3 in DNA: TGCGCCAGCAGCTTGGGATTGGGGGGTCGCGGCTACACCTTC.

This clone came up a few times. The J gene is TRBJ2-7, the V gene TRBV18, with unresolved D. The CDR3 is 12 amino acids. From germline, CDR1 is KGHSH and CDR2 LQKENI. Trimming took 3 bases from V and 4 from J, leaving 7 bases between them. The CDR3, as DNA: TGTGCCAGCTCACCGTCACTTTACGAGCAGTACTTC. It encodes CASSPSLYEQYF. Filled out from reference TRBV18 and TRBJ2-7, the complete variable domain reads NAGVMQNPRHLVRRRGQEARLRCSPMKGHSHVYWYRQLPEEGLKFMVYLQKENIIDESGMPKERFSAEFPKEGPSILRIQQVVRGDSAAYFCASSPSLYEQYFGPGTRLTVT.

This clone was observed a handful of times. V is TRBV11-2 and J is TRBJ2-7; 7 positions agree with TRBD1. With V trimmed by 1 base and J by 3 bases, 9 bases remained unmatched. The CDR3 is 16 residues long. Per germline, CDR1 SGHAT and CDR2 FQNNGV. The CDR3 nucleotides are TGTGCCAGCAGCTTAGGGGACAGTTTCAGGGGCTACGAGCAGTACTTC. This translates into CASSLGDSFRGYEQYF.

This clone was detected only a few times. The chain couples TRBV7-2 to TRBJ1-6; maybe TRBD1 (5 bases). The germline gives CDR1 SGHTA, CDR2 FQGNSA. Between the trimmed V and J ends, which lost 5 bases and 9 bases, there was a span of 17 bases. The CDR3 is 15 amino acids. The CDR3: CASSPWRGRGSPLHF. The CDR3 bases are TGTGCCAGCAGCCCCTGGAGGGGTCGGGGTTCACCCCTCCACTTT. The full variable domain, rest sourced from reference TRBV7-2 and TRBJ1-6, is GAGVSQSPSNKVTEKGKDVELRCDPISGHTALYWYRQSLGQGLEFLIYFQGNSAPDKSGLPSDRFSAERTGGSVSTLTIQRTQQEDSAVYLCASSPWRGRGSPLHFGNGTRLTVT.

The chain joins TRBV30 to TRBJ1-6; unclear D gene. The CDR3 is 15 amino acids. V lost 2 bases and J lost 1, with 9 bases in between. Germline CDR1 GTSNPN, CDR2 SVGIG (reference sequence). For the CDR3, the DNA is TGTGCCTGGAGTCCCCTAGAATCCTATAATTCACCCCTCCACTTT. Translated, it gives CAWSPLESYNSPLHF.